Listed below are T cell receptor beta chains from one sample, sequenced in a study of T cells in Graves' hyperthyroidism and ophthalmopathy. TCRdb recomputed calls from the multiplex PCR reads with MiXCR, one row per CDR3 protein. Among about 610,000 distinct CDR3 sequences listed, around 15% were seen once. Sequences were obtained from blood. These TCRs come from a woman aged 40 to 49 with Graves' ophthalmopathy. Each CDR3 is given with its conserved first and last residue. D genes are given only for firm matches. Clone size appears in some rows only: once, few, many, or a class for an expanded clone.

v_gene	d_gene	j_gene	abundance	CDR3nt	CDR3aa
TRBV6-1	TRBD1	TRBJ2-2	many	TGTGCCAGCAGTAGACAGGGGGCCGCGGGGGAGCTGTTTTTT	CASSRQGAAGELFF
TRBV5-6	TRBD2	TRBJ2-5	many	TGTGCCAGCAGCTTGGGGGCTAGCGGGAGTCAAGAGACCCAGTACTTC	CASSLGASGSQETQYF
TRBV28	NA	TRBJ1-1	many	TGTGCCAGCACCAACAGCATGAACACTGAAGCTTTCTTT	CASTNSMNTEAFF
TRBV9	TRBD1	TRBJ2-7	NA	TGTGCCAGCAGCGGCGAATTCGGGACAGGGATTAGCGAGCAGTACTTC	CASSGEFGTGISEQYF
TRBV4-2	TRBD2	TRBJ2-2	few	TGTGCCAGCAGCCAAAGCGGGAGGGCGAACACCGGGGAGCTGTTTTTT	CASSQSGRANTGELFF
TRBV7-2	TRBD2	TRBJ2-5	few	TGTGCCAGCAGCAGACTAGCGGGGGCTCAAGAGACCCAGTACTTC	CASSRLAGAQETQYF
TRBV3-1	NA	TRBJ1-1	NA	TGTGCCAGCAGCCAAGTTTGGGATCGCGCTTTCTTT	CASSQVWDRAFF
TRBV5-1	NA	TRBJ2-7	many	TGCGCCAGCAGCTTGGAGACCAGGGGATCCTCCTACGAGCAGTACTTC	CASSLETRGSSYEQYF
TRBV20-1	TRBD2	TRBJ2-7	NA	TGCAGTGCTACAACCGGGACTAGCGGCACCTACGAGCAGTACTTC	CSATTGTSGTYEQYF
TRBV6-5	NA	TRBJ2-7	many	TGTGCCAGCAGCCCCGGGACGGACCAGGACGAGCAGTACTTC	CASSPGTDQDEQYF
TRBV25-1	NA	TRBJ1-5	NA	TGTGCCACCCCGCGAGTGGGTTTGGGCAATCAGCCCCAGCATTTT	CATPRVGLGNQPQHF
TRBV7-9	TRBD1	TRBJ1-1	many	TGTGCCAGCAGCTTCGACAGGGCGGCTGAAGCTTTCTTT	CASSFDRAAEAFF
TRBV6-5	NA	TRBJ1-5	many	TGTGCCAGCTATGGAGGGGGAGGCGGTCAGCCCCAGCATTTT	CASYGGGGGQPQHF
TRBV12-3/TRBV12-4	TRBD1	TRBJ1-1	many	TGTGCCAGCAGATGGGACAGGGATGAAGCTTTCTTT	CASRWDRDEAFF
TRBV5-5	NA	TRBJ2-7	NA	TGTGCCAGCAGCCCCGGACCCCAGGGCGAGCAGTACTTC	CASSPGPQGEQYF
TRBV19	NA	TRBJ1-1	NA	TGTGCCAGTAGACTAATCGGACTGACGAACACTGAAGCTTTCTTT	CASRLIGLTNTEAFF
TRBV7-3	TRBD2	TRBJ2-5	few	TGTGCCAGCAGCTTAACCCCCGCTAGCGGCCAAGAGACCCAGTACTTC	CASSLTPASGQETQYF
TRBV15	NA	TRBJ2-7	many	TGTGCCACCAGCACTCAGGGGACCCTGAGCGGCTACGAGCAGTACTTC	CATSTQGTLSGYEQYF
TRBV12-3/TRBV12-4	TRBD1	TRBJ2-7	many	TGTGCCAGCAGCTCCGGGACAGGGGAGTACGAGCAGTACTTC	CASSSGTGEYEQYF
TRBV28	TRBD1	TRBJ1-2	many	TGTGCCAGCAGTTTACAGGGGGCTAACTATGGCTACACCTTC	CASSLQGANYGYTF